The present T cell receptor beta chain was sequenced within a study of response to subunit inactivated influenza vaccine. Via MiXCR, TCRdb re-called the RT-PCR reads, giving one row per CDR3 protein. Found here are 650,000 to 800,000 distinct CDR3 sequences, over 11% of them singletons; the top ten hold less than 7%. Between the trimmed V and J ends, which lost 2 bases and 2 bases, there was a span of 11 bases. The germline V gene has CDR1 SGHTA and CDR2 FQGNSA. This CDR3 has 15 residues. This clonotype was sampled from a man aged 50 or older who received an inactivated influenza vaccine. Sequenced material: PBMCs from blood, taken 14 to 15 days before vaccination. This chain uses TRBV7-2 with TRBJ2-3, with D uncertain. CDR3 nucleotide sequence: TGTGCCAGCAGCTTAACGTCGGCGGTCACAGATACGCAGTATTTT. Protein: CASSLTSAVTDTQYF.